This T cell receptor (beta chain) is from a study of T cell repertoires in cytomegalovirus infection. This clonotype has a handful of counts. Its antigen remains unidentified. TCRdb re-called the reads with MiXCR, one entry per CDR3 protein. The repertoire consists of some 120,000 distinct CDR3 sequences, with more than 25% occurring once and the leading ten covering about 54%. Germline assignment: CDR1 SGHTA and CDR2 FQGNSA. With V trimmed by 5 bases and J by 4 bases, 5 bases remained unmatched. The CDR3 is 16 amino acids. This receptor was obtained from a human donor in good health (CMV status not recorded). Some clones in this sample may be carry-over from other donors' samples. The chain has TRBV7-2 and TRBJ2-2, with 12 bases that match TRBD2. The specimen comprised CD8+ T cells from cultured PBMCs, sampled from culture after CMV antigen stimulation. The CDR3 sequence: CASSLTSGGLTGELFF. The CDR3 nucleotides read TGTGCCAGCAGCCTGACTAGCGGGGGACTCACCGGGGAGCTGTTTTTT.